The 25 T cell receptor beta chains below were found in one sample sequenced in a study of shared clonotypes between healthy human individuals. Positively selected for CCR7, the CD45RO-negative cells used as naive CD8 cells excluded terminally differentiated effector memory CD45RA+ cells. The assay was immunoSEQ multiplex PCR, and TCRdb's table has in-frame clones only and misses some. The repertoire holds hundreds of thousands of clones, with approximately 96% as singletons. Source material: naive CD8+ T cells sorted from blood. All receptors derive from a woman aged 25 to 39 in good health.

The chain joins TRBV2 to TRBJ2-1; D gene unclear. Trimming took 2 bases from V and 9 from J, leaving 2 bases between them. The germline V gene encodes CDR1 SNHLY and CDR2 FYNNEI. The CDR3 is 10 amino acids. CDR3 region: CASSESEQFF. DNA of the CDR3: TGTGCCAGCAGTGAATCTGAGCAGTTCTTC. The whole variable domain, remainder taken from reference TRBV2 and TRBJ2-1, is EPEVTQTPSHQVTQMGQEVILRCVPISNHLYFYWYRQILGQKVEFLVSFYNNEISEKSEIFDDQFSVERPDGSNFTLKIRSTKLEDSAMYFCASSESEQFFGPGTRLTVL.

This rearrangement joins TRBV19 to TRBJ2-7; 8 nucleotides align to TRBD2. Germline values: CDR1 LNHDA, CDR2 SQIVND (reference sequence). V gave up 1 base and J gave up 6 bases; unmatched junction bases: 5. The CDR3 totals 14 residues. This CDR3 reads CASSIAGGSGEQYF. The DNA of the CDR3 is TGTGCCAGTAGTATAGCGGGAGGGTCTGGCGAGCAGTACTTC.

The sample holds one count of this clone. This same CDR3 is encoded by further DNA sequences in the sample. The chain uses TRBV5-4 and TRBJ2-1; no reliable D call. The CDR3 has 11 residues. V lost 3 bases, J lost 5 bases, and 3 bases lay in between. Germline CDR1 and CDR2: SGHNT and YYREEE (reference sequence). The CDR3 DNA reads TGTGCCAGCAGCTCTGACAATGAGCAGTTCTTC. This translates into CASSSDNEQFF.

V usage is TRBV5-6 and J usage is TRBJ2-5; D might be TRBD1 (5 bases). Germline V lookup: CDR1 SGHDT, CDR2 YYEEEE. The CDR3 contains 13 residues. V was shortened by 5 bases and J by 0 bases, with 8 bases between the two germline ends. Here the CDR3 reads CASRPTDQETQYF. The CDR3 nucleotides read TGTGCCAGCAGGCCGACAGACCAAGAGACCCAGTACTTC.

CDR3 bases: TGTGCCACGACCGTAGGAGACGAGAACTATGGCTACACCTTC. It codes for CATTVGDENYGYTF. This sequence joins TRBV15 and TRBJ1-2; D gene uncertain. Germline assignment: CDR1 LNHNV and CDR2 YYDKDF (reference sequence). V was cut by 9 bases and J by 2 bases, with 16 bases left in between. This CDR3 has 14 amino acids.

The chain recombines TRBV29-1 with TRBJ2-1; D perhaps matches TRBD1 (6 bases). The CDR3 loop spans 12 amino acids. The germline V gene has CDR1 SQVTM and CDR2 ANQGSEA. V was cut by 6 bases and J by 8 bases, with 14 bases left in between. The CDR3 reads CSVLQGWDEQFF. CDR3 sequence (DNA): TGCAGCGTCCTACAGGGCTGGGATGAGCAGTTCTTC.

V gene TRBV10-2 combines with J gene TRBJ2-7; D call uncertain. The CDR3 is 12 amino acids. Looked up from germline, CDR1 is WSHSY and CDR2 is SAAADI. Trimming removed 6 bases from V and 0 bases from J, with 6 bases in between. This chain's CDR3 is CASSPNSYEQYF. The CDR3 bases are TGCGCCAGCAGCCCCAACTCCTACGAGCAGTACTTC.

The chain carries TRBV9 and TRBJ2-7; no definite D call. Germline CDR1 reads SGDLS; CDR2 reads YYNGEE. The CDR3 loop spans 13 amino acids. The ends were cut back, 8 bases at V and 3 bases at J, with 15 bases in the middle. CDR3 amino acids: CASAADLNYEQYF. The CDR3 DNA sequence: TGTGCCAGTGCCGCGGACCTAAACTACGAGCAGTACTTC.

The CDR3: CAWTLAVYNEQFF. CDR3 sequence (DNA): TGTGCCTGGACCCTAGCGGTATACAATGAGCAGTTCTTC. The rearrangement links TRBV30 to TRBJ2-1; 7 nucleotides agree with TRBD2. Germline assignment: CDR1 GTSNPN and CDR2 SVGIG (reference sequence). Losses at the gene ends were 4 bases for V and 4 bases for J; bases not matched to a gene: 4. The CDR3 runs to 13 residues.

The rearrangement joins TRBV27 to TRBJ2-7; 8 bases map to TRBD2. With 2 bases clipped from V and 2 bases from J, the junction kept 14 bases outside the gene matches. This CDR3 has 18 residues. Germline-derived CDR1 and CDR2 are MNHEY and SMNVEV (reference sequence). The CDR3 region is CASSLTYPRPGGAYEQYF. The CDR3 DNA is TGTGCCAGCAGTTTAACGTACCCTCGACCGGGAGGGGCCTACGAGCAGTACTTC.

This clone was picked up a small number of times. The V call is TRBV27, the J call TRBJ1-1; weak D call: TRBD1 (6 bases). This CDR3 has 13 amino acids. The germline V gene has CDR1 MNHEY and CDR2 SMNVEV (reference sequence). Trimming stripped 6 bases from V and 8 bases from J, with 16 bases between. CDR3 residues: CASRWDKGTEAFF. As DNA, the CDR3 is TGTGCCAGCAGGTGGGACAAGGGGACGGAAGCTTTCTTT.

The V gene is TRBV2, the J gene TRBJ1-5; D unresolved. CDR3 length equals 15 residues. The germline V gene encodes CDR1 SNHLY and CDR2 FYNNEI. With 3 bases removed from V and 1 base from J, the gap between germline ends came to 10 bases. The CDR3 loop reads CASSDGGGSNQPQHF. CDR3 nucleotide sequence: TGTGCCAGCAGTGATGGAGGAGGGAGCAATCAGCCCCAGCATTTT.

This chain joins TRBV7-8 and TRBJ1-5; 9 bases fit TRBD1. The CDR3 is 16 amino acids. Germline V gives CDR1 SGHVS, CDR2 FQNEAQ. V lost 5 bases, J lost 1 base, and 6 bases stayed unmatched. This CDR3 is CASSGDRGLSNQPQHF. The CDR3 nucleotides are TGTGCCAGCAGCGGAGACAGGGGGTTGAGCAATCAGCCCCAGCATTTT.

The CDR3 DNA follows: TGTGCCAGTTTGGACACCGCATATAGCAATCAGCCCCAGCATTTT. It encodes CASLDTAYSNQPQHF. The chain employs TRBV19 and TRBJ1-5; tentatively, D is TRBD1 (5 bases). In germline, CDR1 is LNHDA, CDR2 SQIVND (reference sequence). The CDR3 has 15 residues. V shed 8 bases and J shed 0 bases, with 14 bases lying between them.

This clone came up once. The chain carries TRBV21-1 and TRBJ2-7. TRBV21-1 is annotated as a pseudogene. The CDR3 length is 13 residues. The CDR3 nucleotides read TGTGCCAGCAGCTTACCGTACTGGGACGAGCAGTACTTC. It specifies CASSLPYWDEQYF.

The chain is built from TRBV2 and TRBJ2-1; tentatively, D is TRBD1 (7 bases). The CDR3 has 17 amino acids. Per germline, CDR1 SNHLY and CDR2 FYNNEI. V lost 7 bases to trimming and J lost 5 bases, with 24 bases between them. The CDR3 here is CASIIRGEQEINNEQFF. The CDR3 DNA follows: TGTGCCAGCATTATCAGGGGGGAGCAGGAGATCAACAATGAGCAGTTCTTC.

This chain joins TRBV7-6 and TRBJ2-7; 11 bases map to TRBD2. This CDR3 contains 18 residues. Germline CDR1 SGHVS, CDR2 FNYEAQ. The trim removed 1 base at V and 6 bases at J, leaving 14 bases unmatched. The CDR3 region has the DNA TGTGCCAGCAGCTTAGGCGCTAGCGGAGCCCTAGCGGGAGGCGAGCAGTACTTC. Encoded protein: CASSLGASGALAGGEQYF.

The chain recombines TRBV10-3 with TRBJ1-5; D not certain. The CDR3 covers 15 residues. Germline loops: CDR1 ENHRY, CDR2 SYGVKD. Trimming removed 0 bases at V and 7 bases at J, with 13 bases between. CDR3 in DNA: TGTGCCATCAGTGAGTCGATCGTGGAGTACCAGCCCCAGCATTTT. It yields the protein CAISESIVEYQPQHF.

The J gene is TRBJ2-2, the V gene TRBV10-3; 10 bases line up with TRBD2. The CDR3 is 16 amino acids. After removal of 6 bases from V and 1 base from J, the junction contained 5 bases not matched to a gene. The V gene's germline CDR1 is ENHRY and CDR2 SYGVKD. The CDR3 protein is CAISPEREGNTGELFF. The CDR3 region has the DNA TGTGCCATCAGCCCCGAGCGGGAGGGGAACACCGGGGAGCTGTTTTTT.

The chain links TRBV6-5 to TRBJ1-1; D is uncertain. V was clipped by 0 bases and J by 4 bases, with 9 bases between them. The germline V gene has CDR1 MNHEY and CDR2 SVGAGI. The CDR3 has 14 amino acids. The DNA for the CDR3 is TGTGCCAGCAGTTACTCGTCTGGTACCACTGAAGCTTTCTTT. Its protein is CASSYSSGTTEAFF.

This chain connects TRBV28 to TRBJ2-7; D ambiguous. Germline V CDR1 and CDR2: MDHEN, SYDVKM. V was pared by 5 bases and J by 0 bases, with 17 bases between. This CDR3 contains 16 residues. CDR3: CASSTPDLRSSYEQYF. CDR3 coding DNA: TGTGCCAGCAGTACCCCGGACCTGAGGAGCTCCTACGAGCAGTACTTC.

V and J are TRBV27 and TRBJ2-7; D is perhaps TRBD1 (5 bases). CDR3 length: 12 residues. The V end was cut by 5 bases, the J end by 6 bases, with 11 bases between. Germline assignment: CDR1 MNHEY and CDR2 SMNVEV (reference sequence). CDR3 in DNA: TGTGCCAGCAGTCCCCCAAGGGGCGAGCAGTACTTC. It translates to CASSPPRGEQYF.

This chain joins TRBV5-4 and TRBJ2-7; D possibly corresponds to TRBD2 (6 bases). Germline V gene lookup returns CDR1 SGHNT and CDR2 YYREEE (reference sequence). CDR3 length equals 12 residues. V lost 0 bases and J lost 7, with 8 bases in between. CDR3 DNA: TGTGCCAGCAGCTTGGGGAGGGAAGAGCAGTACTTC. Protein sequence: CASSLGREEQYF. Filled out from reference TRBV5-4 and TRBJ2-7, the complete variable domain reads ETGVTQSPTHLIKTRGQQVTLRCSSQSGHNTVSWYQQALGQGPQFIFQYYREEENGRGNFPPRFSGLQFPNYSSELNVNALELDDSALYLCASSLGREEQYFGPGTRLTVT.

The rearrangement links TRBV4-1 to TRBJ1-4; D not certain. Germline loops: CDR1 MGHRA, CDR2 YSYEKL. The CDR3 sequence is 13 residues long. The V end was cut by 4 bases, the J end by 8 bases, with 11 bases between. The CDR3 nucleotides are TGCGCCAGCAGCCCCAGGACGGGAGAAAAACTGTTTTTT. As protein: CASSPRTGEKLFF.

The chain joins TRBV29-1 to TRBJ2-2, with 10 positions matching TRBD2. The V segment lost 5 bases and the J segment 4 bases; nucleotides outside the gene matches: 4. Germline CDR1 SQVTM, CDR2 ANQGSEA. The CDR3 sequence is 14 residues long. The CDR3 region is CSVLAGAGTGELFF. CDR3 bases: TGCAGCGTTCTAGCGGGAGCGGGCACCGGGGAGCTGTTTTTT.